This T cell receptor beta chain was sequenced in a study of neurological immune-mediated disorders. One entry per CDR3 protein results from TCRdb running MiXCR on the 5' RACE reads. The sample yields approximately 30,000 distinct CDR3 sequences, 5.5% to 6% seen once. Germline V CDR1 and CDR2: SGHVS, FNYEAQ. The CDR3 runs 15 residues. The V gene lost 5 bases and the J gene lost 4 bases, with 15 bases spanning the gap. This clonotype has a count of ten or more. The sample was CD4+ T cells from blood. V gene TRBV7-6 combines with J gene TRBJ2-1, with a weak D call TRBD2 (5 bases). The receptor's source is a woman in her fifties or sixties in good health. CDR3 sequence reads: CASSVSGNLYNEQFF. CDR3 bases: TGTGCCAGCAGCGTCAGCGGAAACCTTTACAATGAGCAGTTCTTC.